The rows below give T cell receptor beta chains drawn from one sample of a study of cytomegalovirus exposure and HLA in healthy donors. Data came from immunoSEQ multiplex PCR; TCRdb stores just in-frame clones and leaves some out. The table records about 190,000 clones, 65% to 75% of them present only once. Specimen: PBMCs. These receptors originate from a man between 25 and 39 years old in good health and CMV-seropositive. Both conserved end residues are part of each CDR3. The D gene is left open where the match is weak. Only part of the rows carry a size: once, few, many, or a class if the clone is expanded.

TRBV7-2	TRBD2	NA	TRBJ2-5	TGTGCCAGCAGCAGACTAGCGGACAAAGAGACCCAGTACTTC	CASSRLADKETQYF
TRBV6-5	NA	few	TRBJ2-1	TGTGCCAGCAGTCCCGGGACTGTATACAATGAGCAGTTCTTC	CASSPGTVYNEQFF
TRBV5-6	NA	NA	TRBJ2-7	TGTGCCAGCAGCCCTACGGGCTACGAGCAGTACTTC	CASSPTGYEQYF
TRBV19	NA	NA	TRBJ2-5	TGTGCCAGTAGTAGAGGGATCGGGGGATACGAGACCCAGTACTTC	CASSRGIGGYETQYF
TRBV7-2	TRBD1	NA	TRBJ1-5	TGTGCCAGCAGCTTGACAGGGGGCGTGGATCAGCCCCAGCATTTT	CASSLTGGVDQPQHF
TRBV5-1	TRBD2	few	TRBJ2-2	TGCGCCAGCAGCTTGGGGACTAGAACGAACACCGGGGAGCTGTTTTTT	CASSLGTRTNTGELFF
TRBV29-1	TRBD2	NA	TRBJ2-7	TGCAGCGTTGGTGGGACTAGCGGTTCCTACGAGCAGTACTTC	CSVGGTSGSYEQYF
TRBV5-4	NA	NA	TRBJ2-2	TGTGCCAGCAGCACCCGACAGAAAGTTAACACCGGGGAGCTGTTTTTT	CASSTRQKVNTGELFF
TRBV6-5	TRBD1	NA	TRBJ1-2	TGTGCCAGCAGAAGGGACAGGGGAAACTATGGCTACACCTTC	CASRRDRGNYGYTF
TRBV7-8	NA	NA	TRBJ2-1	TGTGCCAGCAGCGGCGTGAGGGCTGGCGATGAGCAGTTCTTC	CASSGVRAGDEQFF
TRBV27	NA	NA	TRBJ2-5	TGTGCCAGCAGTTTAGATACTAGCCGGGAGACCCAGTACTTC	CASSLDTSRETQYF
TRBV7-9	NA	NA	TRBJ1-2	TGTGCCAGCAGACAGGTTGTGGATTACTATGGCTACACCTTC	CASRQVVDYYGYTF
TRBV30	NA	NA	TRBJ2-1	TGTGCCTGGAGTGGGGGCACATACAATGAGCAGTTCTTC	CAWSGGTYNEQFF
TRBV28	NA	few	TRBJ2-3	TGTGCCAGTACCGTGAGGGCCACCCCGACAGATACGCAGTATTTT	CASTVRATPTDTQYF
TRBV28	NA	NA	TRBJ2-7	TGTGCCAGCAGTTTATCAGGTTACTCGTACGAGCAGTACTTC	CASSLSGYSYEQYF
TRBV27	NA	NA	TRBJ2-2	TGTGCCAGCAGTACTAGGAGGGGCACCGGGGAGCTGTTTTTT	CASSTRRGTGELFF
TRBV11-2	TRBD2	once	TRBJ2-7	TGTGCCAGCAGCTTAGAGGGCCGACTAGCGGGGGCGGTCCAGTACTTC	CASSLEGRLAGAVQYF
TRBV7-7	NA	NA	TRBJ2-1	TGTGCTAGCAGCTTAACACCCTCCTACAATGAGCAGTTCTTC	CASSLTPSYNEQFF
TRBV28	NA	NA	TRBJ2-2	TGTGCCAGCAGTTCTCCGGGGACCGGGGAGCTGTTTTTT	CASSSPGTGELFF
TRBV4-3	NA	once	TRBJ1-1	TGCGCCAGCAGCCGCGGGTTTGGCACTGAAGCTTTCTTT	CASSRGFGTEAFF
TRBV28	TRBD2	NA	TRBJ2-2	TGTGCCAGCAGTTCCCGGACTAGCGGAAACACCGGGGAGCTGTTTTTT	CASSSRTSGNTGELFF
TRBV2	TRBD1	NA	TRBJ1-6	TGTGCCAGCGTCGACAGGGGCTATAATTCACCCCTCCACTTT	CASVDRGYNSPLHF
TRBV9	NA	NA	TRBJ2-7	TGTGCCAGCAGCCCACGGACAGCACCCTCCTACGAGCAGTACTTC	CASSPRTAPSYEQYF
TRBV11-2	TRBD2	NA	TRBJ2-7	TGTGCCAGCAGCCCCTCGTCGGGGGGAACCTACGAGCAGTACTTC	CASSPSSGGTYEQYF
TRBV7-9	NA	NA	TRBJ2-1	TGTTCCAGCAGCTTAGGAGAGGGTGAGCAGTTCTTC	CSSSLGEGEQFF
TRBV4-1	TRBD2	NA	TRBJ2-1	TGCGCCAGCAGCCAAGAAACTAGCGGGAATAACAATGAGCAGTTCTTC	CASSQETSGNNNEQFF
TRBV5-1	TRBD1	NA	TRBJ1-4	TGCGCCAGCAGCTTGGCCGGGACAGGGAAGGAAAAACTGTTTTTT	CASSLAGTGKEKLFF
TRBV5-1	TRBD2	NA	TRBJ2-2	TGCGCCAGCAGCTTAGCGGGAGAGTACACCGGGGAGCTGTTTTTT	CASSLAGEYTGELFF
TRBV14	NA	NA	TRBJ1-2	TGTGCCAGCAGCTTAGGACCGGGGGATGGCTACACCTTC	CASSLGPGDGYTF
TRBV4-1	NA	NA	TRBJ1-4	TGCGCCAGCAGCCACAGGGCTGATGAAAAACTGTTTTTT	CASSHRADEKLFF
TRBV2	TRBD1	NA	TRBJ1-1	TGTGCCAGCAGAAGCGAGCCGACAGGGGGCACTGAAGCTTTCTTT	CASRSEPTGGTEAFF
TRBV18	TRBD1	NA	TRBJ1-1	TGTGCCAGCTCACCCACAGGGGGCTACACTGAAGCTTTCTTT	CASSPTGGYTEAFF
TRBV5-4	NA	once	TRBJ1-2	TGTGCCAGCAGCTTACAGGGTGCCTATGGCTACACCTTC	CASSLQGAYGYTF
TRBV4-1	TRBD1	NA	TRBJ2-3	TGCGCCAGCAGCCAAGTGGGACAGGGTGCAGATACGCAGTATTTT	CASSQVGQGADTQYF
TRBV6-5	TRBD1	NA	TRBJ1-2	TGTGCCAGCACCACCCCCGGGACAGGGCACTACACCTTC	CASTTPGTGHYTF
TRBV30	NA	NA	TRBJ1-5	TGTGCCTGGAGTGTACTTCTAGATGGGCCCCAGCATTTT	CAWSVLLDGPQHF
TRBV28	NA	NA	TRBJ2-2	TGTGCCAGCATCTGGCGGGGCAACACCGGGGAGCTGTTTTTT	CASIWRGNTGELFF
TRBV9	TRBD1	NA	TRBJ2-2	TGTGCCAGCTCCACCTACCAGGGGGCGGGCGGGGAGCTGTTTTTT	CASSTYQGAGGELFF
TRBV13	NA	NA	TRBJ2-7	TGTGCCAGCAGCTTAGCAGGGATCTCCTACGAGCAGTACTTC	CASSLAGISYEQYF
TRBV5-4	TRBD2	NA	TRBJ2-5	TGTGCCAGCAGCCCCTCGGGGGGAGGGGAGACCCAGTACTTC	CASSPSGGGETQYF
TRBV10-3	NA	NA	TRBJ2-2	TGTGCCATCAGTTACCGCCGGGACTCGAACACCGGGGAGCTGTTTTTT	CAISYRRDSNTGELFF
TRBV6-1	NA	NA	TRBJ2-7	TGTGCCAGCAGTGTACGGTACGAGCAGTACTTC	CASSVRYEQYF
TRBV18	NA	few	TRBJ1-4	TGTGCCAGCTCACGGGCTCTTAATGAAAAACTGTTTTTT	CASSRALNEKLFF
TRBV6-5	NA	NA	TRBJ1-1	TGTGCCAGCAGTGCGGGGGGTACTGAAGCTTTCTTT	CASSAGGTEAFF
TRBV5-6	TRBD2	NA	TRBJ2-7	TGTGCCAGCAGCTCCTTAGCGGGCCCCTTTGACGAGCAGTACTTC	CASSSLAGPFDEQYF
TRBV15	TRBD1	NA	TRBJ2-3	TGTGCCACCAGGCCTCGGGACAGTGGCACAGATACGCAGTATTTT	CATRPRDSGTDTQYF
TRBV5-4	TRBD2	few	TRBJ2-5	TGTGCCAGCAGCTTGATGAGCGGGAGGGGGGAGACCCAGTACTTC	CASSLMSGRGETQYF
TRBV6-6	TRBD2	NA	TRBJ2-5	TGTGCCAGCAGCCGCCAAGGACTAGCCCAAGAGACCCAGTACTTC	CASSRQGLAQETQYF
TRBV20-1	NA	NA	TRBJ2-7	TGCAGTGCGGACTCATCCTACGAGCAGTACTTC	CSADSSYEQYF
TRBV7-2	TRBD2	few	TRBJ2-7	TGTGCCAGCAGCCATCTACTAGCGCCCCTGTACTTC	CASSHLLAPLYF
TRBV20-1	NA	NA	TRBJ1-2	TGCAGTGCTAACGGAGGCTATGGCTACACCTTC	CSANGGYGYTF
TRBV4-2	TRBD2	NA	TRBJ2-2	TGTGCCAGCAGCCTAGACCACGGACTAGCGGGAATGGTCGGGGAGCTGTTTTTT	CASSLDHGLAGMVGELFF
TRBV5-1	NA	NA	TRBJ1-5	TGCGCCAGCAGCTTGGGCACAAATCAGCCCCAGCATTTT	CASSLGTNQPQHF